The 14 T cell receptor beta chains listed next were all sequenced from one sample in a study of glioma-infiltrating T cells after dendritic cell vaccination. Time point described: after dendritic cell vaccination, including at tumor progression/relapse. Sequencing was performed with immunoSEQ multiplex PCR; in TCRdb, only in-frame clones are kept and a portion is missing. Among tens of thousands of clones listed, about 80% were seen once. This sample comprised blood, obtained after dendritic cell vaccination. Source of these receptors: a human donor with glioblastoma.

The V and J genes are TRBV7-3 and TRBJ2-7; 11 bases fit TRBD2. From germline, CDR1 is SGHTA and CDR2 FQGTGA. The CDR3 runs 18 residues. The V segment lost 5 bases and the J segment 0 bases; nucleotides outside the gene matches: 12. CDR3 sequence reads: CASSQRLTSGGYSYEQYF. As DNA, the CDR3 is TGTGCCAGCAGCCAAAGACTCACTAGCGGGGGTTACTCCTACGAGCAGTACTTC.

V is TRBV9 and J is TRBJ2-7; 7 bases are shared with TRBD1. This CDR3 is 16 amino acids long. Germline V gene lookup returns CDR1 SGDLS and CDR2 YYNGEE. Trimming took 3 bases from V and 2 from J; bases not matched to a gene: 11. The CDR3 spells CASSEGVGTEPYEQYF. The DNA of the CDR3 is TGTGCCAGCAGCGAGGGGGTGGGGACAGAGCCCTACGAGCAGTACTTC.

This clone has only a few counts. The chain has TRBV2 and TRBJ1-2; D remains unclear. The length of the CDR3 is 16 residues. Germline V gives CDR1 SNHLY, CDR2 FYNNEI. V dropped 6 bases and J dropped 2 bases, with 19 bases sitting between them. CDR3: CASSLERGKINYGYTF. Written as DNA, the CDR3 is TGTGCCAGCAGCCTCGAGCGGGGAAAAATCAACTATGGCTACACCTTC.

The chain carries TRBV27 and TRBJ2-7; TRBD1 matches 9 bases. The J segment lost 2 bases and the V segment lost 11 bases, leaving 4 bases of the junction unmatched. The CDR3 sequence is 12 residues long. Germline assignment: CDR1 MNHEY and CDR2 SMNVEV (reference sequence). CDR3: CAGNRGPYEQYF. In DNA form, the CDR3 reads TGTGCCGGAAACAGGGGGCCCTACGAGCAGTACTTC.

The rearrangement links TRBV6-1 to TRBJ2-5; no firm D call. This CDR3 spans 13 amino acids. Germline V gene lookup returns CDR1 MNHNS and CDR2 SASEGT. The V and J ends lost 6 bases and 2 bases respectively, with 10 bases between them. CDR3 in amino acids: CASSSTRQETQYF. The CDR3 region has the DNA TGTGCCAGCAGCTCGACACGACAAGAGACCCAGTACTTC.

The chain employs TRBV4-3 and TRBJ2-3, with 7 bases that match TRBD2. J lost 4 bases, V lost 4 bases, and 14 bases had no gene match. Per germline, CDR1 LGHNA and CDR2 YSLEER. This CDR3 is 17 amino acids long. CDR3 in DNA: TGCGCCAGCAGCCGCAAGCAGGACTCCGCGGGGGCAGATACGCAGTATTTT. This sequence encodes CASSRKQDSAGADTQYF.

The J gene is TRBJ2-2, the V gene TRBV2; TRBD1 matches at 8 bases. V shed 2 bases, J shed 4 bases, and the junction held 9 bases outside the gene matches. The germline V gene has CDR1 SNHLY and CDR2 FYNNEI. The CDR3 has 17 amino acids. The CDR3 nucleotides are TGTGCCAGCAGTGAACCGAAAGGACAGGGAATCACCGGGGAGCTGTTTTTT. This sequence encodes CASSEPKGQGITGELFF.

This clone was counted between two and nine times. The V and J genes are TRBV30 and TRBJ2-2; no definite D call. Trimming removed 2 bases at V and 4 bases at J, with 5 bases between. CDR3 length: 12 residues. Germline V gene sequence: CDR1 GTSNPN, CDR2 SVGIG (reference sequence). CDR3 in DNA: TGTGCCTGGAGTTACACCACCGGGGAGCTGTTTTTT. Translation gives CAWSYTTGELFF.

The J gene is TRBJ2-3, the V gene TRBV11-3; 7 bases map to TRBD2. CDR3 length: 16 amino acids. Germline CDR1 is SGHNT and CDR2 is YENEEA. V dropped 1 base and J dropped 0; count of bases not matched to a gene: 4. The CDR3 DNA follows: TGTGCCAGCAGCTTAGGACTAGCTGCTAGCACAGATACGCAGTATTTT. Amino acid sequence: CASSLGLAASTDTQYF.

The V call is TRBV11-2, the J call TRBJ1-5; no clear D gene. The germline V and J ends were trimmed by 4 bases and 3 bases, with 7 bases remaining between them. The CDR3 is 13 amino acids. Germline values: CDR1 SGHAT, CDR2 FQNNGV. The CDR3 bases are TGTGCCAGCAGCTCAAACACCAATCAGCCCCAGCATTTT. It is translated as CASSSNTNQPQHF.

This sequence joins TRBV19 and TRBJ2-3; tentatively, D is TRBD1 (6 bases). The V and J ends lost 4 bases and 1 base respectively, with 15 bases between them. Per the germline V gene, CDR1 is LNHDA and CDR2 is SQIVND (reference sequence). This CDR3 spans 16 amino acids. The CDR3 sequence is CASSTLREGGTDTQYF. CDR3 DNA sequence: TGTGCCAGTAGTACGCTCCGAGAGGGGGGCACAGATACGCAGTATTTT.

The chain recombines TRBV6-5 with TRBJ1-2; the D gene is possibly TRBD1 (6 bases). Trimming removed 2 bases at V and 6 bases at J, with 10 bases between. Per the germline V gene, CDR1 is MNHEY and CDR2 is SVGAGI. The CDR3 contains 13 residues. DNA of the CDR3: TGTGCCAGCAGTTACGAGGGGGTGGATGGCTACACCTTC. The encoded protein is CASSYEGVDGYTF.

The chain combines TRBV19 with TRBJ2-7; a weak D match, TRBD2 (7 bases). CDR1 and CDR2 (germline): LNHDA, SQIVND (reference sequence). Trimming removed 4 bases from V and 4 bases from J, with 17 bases in between. CDR3 length equals 15 residues. The CDR3 nucleotides read TGTGCCAGTAGTACTCAAGGCGCGGGGGCGTACGAGCAGTACTTC. Residues: CASSTQGAGAYEQYF. Complete variable domain (other parts from reference TRBV19 and TRBJ2-7): DGGITQSPKYLFRKEGQNVTLSCEQNLNHDAMYWYRQDPGQGLRLIYYSQIVNDFQKGDIAEGYSVSREKKESFPLTVTSAQKNPTAFYLCASSTQGAGAYEQYFGPGTRLTVT.

This chain connects TRBV5-1 to TRBJ2-2, with a tentative D call TRBD2 (5 bases). CDR1 is SGHRS and CDR2 is YFSETQ in the germline V gene. This CDR3 contains 15 residues. Trimming pared 4 bases from V and 7 bases from J, leaving 17 bases between. CDR3 coding DNA: TGCGCCAGCAGCCCCTACTTGGTCGAGGGCGGGGAGCTGTTTTTT. It yields the protein CASSPYLVEGGELFF. Based on the CDR3 plus reference TRBV5-1 and TRBJ2-2, the full variable domain is KAGVTQTPRYLIKTRGQQVTLSCSPISGHRSVSWYQQTPGQGLQFLFEYFSETQRNKGNFPGRFSGRQFSNSRSEMNVSTLELGDSALYLCASSPYLVEGGELFFGEGSRLTVL.